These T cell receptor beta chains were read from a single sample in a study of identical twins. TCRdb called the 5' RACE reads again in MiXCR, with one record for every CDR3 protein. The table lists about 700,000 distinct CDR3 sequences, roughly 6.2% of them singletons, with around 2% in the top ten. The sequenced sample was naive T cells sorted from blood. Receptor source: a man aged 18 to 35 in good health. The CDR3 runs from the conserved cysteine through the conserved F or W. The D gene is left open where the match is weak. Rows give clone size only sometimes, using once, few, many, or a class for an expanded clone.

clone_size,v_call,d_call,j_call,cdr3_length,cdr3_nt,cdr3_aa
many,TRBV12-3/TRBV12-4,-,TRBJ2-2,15,TGTGCCAGCAGTTTAGCAATGGGTAACACCGGGGAGCTGTTTTTT,CASSLAMGNTGELFF
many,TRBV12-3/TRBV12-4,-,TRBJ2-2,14,TGTGCCAGCAGTTTTCGCAATGGGACCGGGGAGCTGTTTTTT,CASSFRNGTGELFF
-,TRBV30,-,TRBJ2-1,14,TGTGCCTGCACGCGGGGTAGCGTTAACAATGTGCAGTTCTTC,CACTRGSVNNVQFF
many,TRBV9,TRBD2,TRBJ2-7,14,TGTGCCAGCAGCGTAGTAGCGGGAGGTTACGAGCAGTACTTC,CASSVVAGGYEQYF
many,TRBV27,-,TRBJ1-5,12,TGTGCCAGCACCACCGGCGGTCAGCCCCAGCATTTT,CASTTGGQPQHF
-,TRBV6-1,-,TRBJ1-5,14,TGTGCCAGCAACCGGAGGGGTAGCAATCAGCCCCAGCATTTT,CASNRRGSNQPQHF
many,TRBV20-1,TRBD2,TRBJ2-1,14,TGCAGTGCTAGAACCGGGACTAGCCTCAATGAGCAGTTCTTC,CSARTGTSLNEQFF
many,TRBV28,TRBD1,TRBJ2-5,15,TGTGCCAGCAGTTCCAATAGGGACAGCCAAGAGACCCAGTACTTC,CASSSNRDSQETQYF
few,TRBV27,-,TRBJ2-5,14,TGTGCCAGCAGCCTCGGAGCCTTTGAAGAGACCCAGTACTTC,CASSLGAFEETQYF
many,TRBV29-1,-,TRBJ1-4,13,TGCAGCGTTGTTGAGGGGAATAATGAAAAACTGTTTTTT,CSVVEGNNEKLFF
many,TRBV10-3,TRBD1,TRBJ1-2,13,TGTGCCATCAGCATACAGGGGGACTATGGCTACACCTTC,CAISIQGDYGYTF
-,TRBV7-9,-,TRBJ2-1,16,TGTGCCAGCAGCGACGCCGAAGGGCGCCCCTACAATGAGCAGTTCTTC,CASSDAEGRPYNEQFF
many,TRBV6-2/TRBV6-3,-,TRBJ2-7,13,TGTGCCAGCAGTTATCTTCGACTTTACGAGCAGTACTTC,CASSYLRLYEQYF
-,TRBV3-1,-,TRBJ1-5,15,TGTGCCAGCAGCCAAGAGGGAACTGGCAATCAGCCCCAGCATTTT,CASSQEGTGNQPQHF
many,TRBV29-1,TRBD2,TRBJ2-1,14,TGCAGCGTCGGGACTAGCGGAGGGGGCAATGAGCAGTTCTTC,CSVGTSGGGNEQFF
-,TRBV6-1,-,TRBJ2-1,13,TGTGCCAGCAGAAAGACCTTGGCCCGGGAGCAGTTCTTC,CASRKTLAREQFF
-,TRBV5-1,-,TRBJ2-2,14,TGCGCCAGCAGCCCCACGGTGGAAGGCGGGGAGCTGTTTTTT,CASSPTVEGGELFF
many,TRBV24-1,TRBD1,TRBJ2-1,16,TGTGCCACCAGTGAATCCGGGACAGGGTCCTACAATGAGCAGTTCTTC,CATSESGTGSYNEQFF
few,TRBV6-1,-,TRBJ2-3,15,TGTGCCAGCAGTGAAAAGAGAAAGTGGCCGGATACGCAGTATTTT,CASSEKRKWPDTQYF
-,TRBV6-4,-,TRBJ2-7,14,TGTGCCAGCAGTGACTCGAGGGGAGGTGAAGAGCAGTACTTC,CASSDSRGGEEQYF
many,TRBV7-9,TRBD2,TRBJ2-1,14,TGTGCCAGCAGCTTAGCACCCACTAGCGCCAAGCAGTTCTTC,CASSLAPTSAKQFF
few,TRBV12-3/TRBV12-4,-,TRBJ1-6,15,TGTGCCAGCAGTTTAGAGGTGGCTCTGGGGTCACCCCTCCACTTT,CASSLEVALGSPLHF
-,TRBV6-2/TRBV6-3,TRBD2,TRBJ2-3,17,TGTGCCAGCAGTCCCCAGGGAGCGGGGGTTCTCACAGATACGCAGTATTTT,CASSPQGAGVLTDTQYF
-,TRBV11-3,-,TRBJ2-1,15,TGTGCCAGCAGCTTAGCAGGCCCGGGGCTCAATGAGCAGTTCTTC,CASSLAGPGLNEQFF
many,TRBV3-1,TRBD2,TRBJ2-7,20,TGTGCCAGCAGCCAAGATTGGTCGAGCGGGAGGGCCGGTTTATCCTACGAGCAGTACTTC,CASSQDWSSGRAGLSYEQYF
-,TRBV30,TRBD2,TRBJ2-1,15,TGTGCCTGGAGCCTCAGCGGGAGGGCCTACAATGAGCAGTTCTTC,CAWSLSGRAYNEQFF
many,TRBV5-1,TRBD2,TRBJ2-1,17,TGCGCCAGCAGCTTCGCTAGCGGGAGAATATGGTACAATGAGCAGTTCTTC,CASSFASGRIWYNEQFF
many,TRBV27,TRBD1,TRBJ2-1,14,TGTGCCAGCAGTCTCAGGGGGCGGTACAATGAGCAGTTCTTC,CASSLRGRYNEQFF
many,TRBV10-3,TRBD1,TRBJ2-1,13,TGTGCCATCAGTCAGGGGGTTATCAATGAGCAGTTCTTC,CAISQGVINEQFF
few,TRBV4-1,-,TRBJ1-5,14,TGCGCCAGCAGCCAAGTATCAGGTGATCAGCCCCAGCATTTT,CASSQVSGDQPQHF
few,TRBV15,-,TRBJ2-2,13,TGTGCCACCACTCAGGGAGCCAGCGGGGAGCTGTTTTTT,CATTQGASGELFF
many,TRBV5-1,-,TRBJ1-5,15,TGTGCCAGCAGTTTGGTAGGGGGAAGCAATCAGCCCCAGCATTTT,CASSLVGGSNQPQHF
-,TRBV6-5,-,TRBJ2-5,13,TGTGCCAGCAGTTCAGACCTGCAAGAGACCCAGTACTTC,CASSSDLQETQYF
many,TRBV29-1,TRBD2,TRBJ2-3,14,TGCAGCGTTGTGTGGCGGGAGATCGCAGATACGCAGTATTTT,CSVVWREIADTQYF
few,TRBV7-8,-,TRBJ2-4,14,TGTGCCAGCACTGAGGGGTTATCAAAAAACATTCAGTACTTC,CASTEGLSKNIQYF
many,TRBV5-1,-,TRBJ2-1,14,TGCGCCAGCAAAGGGACGGCGAACTACAATGAGCAGTTCTTC,CASKGTANYNEQFF
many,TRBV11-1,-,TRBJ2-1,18,TGTGCCAGCAGCCCCTCTAACAGGGTTCTTCTGGCTGGGGATGAGCAGTTCTTC,CASSPSNRVLLAGDEQFF
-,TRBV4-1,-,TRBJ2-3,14,TGCGCCAGCAGCCAAGATGGGACGTCAGATACGCAGTATTTT,CASSQDGTSDTQYF
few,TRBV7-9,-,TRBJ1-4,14,TGTGCCAGCAGCCAGACCCGGGCTGGCGAAAAACTGTTTTTT,CASSQTRAGEKLFF
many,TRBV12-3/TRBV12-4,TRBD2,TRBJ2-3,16,TGTGCCAGCAGGGACCACCTAGCGGGCAGCTCAGATACGCAGTATTTT,CASRDHLAGSSDTQYF
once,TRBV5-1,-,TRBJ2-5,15,TGCGCCAGCACCCTAGCCCCCGGGGGGCCAGAGACCCGGTACTTC,CASTLAPGGPETRYF
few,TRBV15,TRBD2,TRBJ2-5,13,TGTGCCACCAGCGGGGGGGAGTTGGAGACCCAGTACTTC,CATSGGELETQYF
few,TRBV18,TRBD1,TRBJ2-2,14,TGTGCCAGCTCACTGGGACAGAAGACCGGGGAGCTGTTTTTT,CASSLGQKTGELFF
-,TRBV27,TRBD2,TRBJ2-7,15,TGTGCCAGCAGTTTAATAAGCGGGAGTGTGTACGAGCAGTACTTC,CASSLISGSVYEQYF
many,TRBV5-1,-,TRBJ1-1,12,TGCGCCAGCGCCGAGGAGGGCACTGAAGCTTTCTTT,CASAEEGTEAFF
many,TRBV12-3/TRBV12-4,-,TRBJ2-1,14,TGTGCCAGCAGTCCCCTTAGTGTCGTACATGAGCAGTTCTTC,CASSPLSVVHEQFF
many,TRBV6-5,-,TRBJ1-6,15,TGTGCCAGCAGTTACTCTACAGGCATGAATTCACCCCTCCACTTT,CASSYSTGMNSPLHF